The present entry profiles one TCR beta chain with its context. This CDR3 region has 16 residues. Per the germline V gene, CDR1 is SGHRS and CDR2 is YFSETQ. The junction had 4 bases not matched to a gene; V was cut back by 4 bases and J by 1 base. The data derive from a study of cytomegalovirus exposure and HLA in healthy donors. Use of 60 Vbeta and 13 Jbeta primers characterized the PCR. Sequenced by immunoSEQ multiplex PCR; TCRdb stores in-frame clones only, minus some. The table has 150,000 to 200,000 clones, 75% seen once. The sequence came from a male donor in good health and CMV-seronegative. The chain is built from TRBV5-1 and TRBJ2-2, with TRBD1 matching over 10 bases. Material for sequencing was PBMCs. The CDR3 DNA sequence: TGCGCCAGCAGCCCCTGGACAGGGGGGAACACCGGGGAGCTGTTTTTT. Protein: CASSPWTGGNTGELFF.